Included here is one TCR beta chain sequence, with context. Its antigen remains unknown. This sample is drawn from a study of response to subunit inactivated influenza vaccine. TCRdb redid the calling of the RT-PCR reads with MiXCR, one entry per CDR3 protein. The sample yields hundreds of thousands of distinct CDR3 sequences, about 18% seen once. The trim removed 4 bases at V and 5 bases at J, leaving 18 bases unmatched. Germline V CDR1 and CDR2: SGHAT, FQNNGV. CDR3 length: 18 residues. Broader study findings: The authors offered the suggestion that each seasonal influenza vaccination recruits few new T cells.

The receptor was isolated from a man aged 50-59 years who received an inactivated influenza vaccine. Sequenced here: PBMCs from blood, sampled approximately 5 days after vaccination. The chain recombines TRBV11-2 with TRBJ2-3; the match to TRBD2 covers 7 bases. The CDR3 DNA reads as TGTGCCAGCAGCTGGCAGGCCGGGACTAAAGGTTTTAGAGATACGCAGTATTTT. It specifies CASSWQAGTKGFRDTQYF. Supplemented by reference TRBV11-2 and TRBJ2-3, the full variable domain reads EAGVAQSPRYKIIEKRQSVAFWCNPISGHATLYWYQQILGQGPKLLIQFQNNGVVDDSQLPKDRFSAERLKGVDSTLKIQPAKLEDSAVYLCASSWQAGTKGFRDTQYFGPGTRLTVL.